This T cell receptor beta chain was recorded in a study of PD-1 blockade in classical Hodgkin lymphoma (dated by TCRdb to about 2020). The study in broad terms: To define a peripheral blood immune signature of response to PD-1 blockade in classical Hodgkin lymphoma, the study combined TCR beta sequencing with CyTOF.

Genomic DNA was extracted with the Qiagen DNeasy kit from unsorted PBMCs and from negatively selected CD4+ and CD8+ fractions. TCR beta CDR3 regions were amplified by immunoSEQ multiplex PCR using primers annealing to V and J segments. A synthetic immune receptor repertoire was used to minimize amplification bias, and any residual bias was removed computationally once sequencing was done. Regarding the original processing steps: Custom Python scripts were used to quantify repertoire diversity as the Shannon entropy index. Unsorted, CD4+ and CD8+ repertoires were analyzed separately, except in combined analyses where CD4+ and CD8+ sequences were merged in silico. The table was pulled from immuneACCESS by TCRdb, which kept in-frame rearrangements only. Such tables lose some clones; where checked, under half of the loss comes from unresolved V genes, and the rest has no known cause. The D gene and trimming were derived from the DNA, and the V and J assignments and clone size from that table. The table for this sample lists under 35,000 clones; 70% to 90% of them were counted only once. The leading ten clones occupy 0.35% of the sample.

General conclusions and limits of the study: Baseline TCR diversity was reported as lower in newly diagnosed patients than in healthy donors, and lower still in relapsed/refractory patients. The study covered only a single clinical trial cohort, and the causes of the repertoire differences, possibly disease activity or prior therapy, were still not defined.

Worth noting for this clone: Which antigen it targets is not known. Base qualities are missing; no much larger clone stands one base away.

What this sample's time point label stands for: newly diagnosed, previously untreated cHL patient sample. Using a Miltenyi CD4+ T cell isolation kit, CD4+ T cells were purified from thawed PBMCs through magnetic negative selection. As a comparison group for the relapsed/refractory trial patients, PBMCs from patients with newly diagnosed, previously untreated classical Hodgkin lymphoma were sequenced. Peripheral blood was collected in 8 mL Vacutainer Cell Preparation Tubes, from which PBMCs were isolated by centrifugation and then cryopreserved. Purified CD4+ and CD8+ fractions were prepared only for cases where an additional PBMC sample was available. On LS columns in a quadroMACS separator, the magnetically labelled cells were depleted, and the flow-through was collected as the purified fraction. The germline V gene encodes CDR1 GTSNPN and CDR2 SVGIG (reference sequence). From the cysteine up to the phenylalanine, the CDR3 has a length of 15 residues. The DNA shown is the 45-base CDR3, in frame from base 1. Trimming costs V 5 bases and J 2 bases, and their ends lie 18 bases apart.

The chain is assembled from TRBV30 and TRBJ1-2, and the D gene may be TRBD1, 5 bases matching. This sequence originates from a human donor with classical Hodgkin lymphoma. What was sequenced was CD4+ T cells from blood. At the DNA level, the sequence is TGTGCCTGGGGAGGGGCACCGGAGGCAAACTATGGCTACACCTTC. Its protein reads: CAWGGAPEANYGYTF.